The 21 T cell receptor beta chains below come from one sample, sequenced in a study of spatial heterogeneity in lung cancer. TCRdb recomputed calls from the 5' RACE reads with MiXCR, one row per CDR3 protein. The sample has 35,000 to 45,000 distinct CDR3 sequences, more than 7% seen once. Time point reported: sample taken at primary tumor resection. Sequenced material: PBMCs, taken at surgery. Every receptor here comes from a female donor with early-stage non-small cell lung cancer.

This clonotype was seen repeatedly, ten times or more. The chain links TRBV12-3 or TRBV12-4 to TRBJ2-1; D may be TRBD2 (5 bases). The CDR3 covers 14 residues. Trimming removed 7 bases at V and 5 bases at J, with 15 bases between. The chain's CDR3 is CASIIRRGNNEQFF. The CDR3, as DNA: TGTGCCAGCATCATCCGCCGAGGGAACAATGAGCAGTTCTTC.

At least ten counts were recorded for this clonotype. This chain links TRBV6-2 or TRBV6-3 with TRBJ1-5; D call uncertain. CDR1 is MNHEY, CDR2 SVGEGT, per germline. V was cut by 7 bases and J by 6 bases, with 13 bases left in between. The CDR3 totals 13 residues. CDR3 loop: CASTMSLAQPQHF. Written as DNA, the CDR3 is TGTGCCAGCACAATGTCTCTGGCTCAGCCCCAGCATTTT.

A few counts support this clonotype. The V gene is TRBV25-1, the J gene TRBJ1-6; D gene unclear. The germline V and J ends were trimmed by 1 base and 7 bases, with 2 bases remaining between them. Germline loops: CDR1 MGHDK, CDR2 SYGVNS. The CDR3 consists of 12 residues. The CDR3 region has the DNA TGTGCCAGCAGTGAATTCAATTCACCCCTCCACTTT. Translation: CASSEFNSPLHF.

This chain connects TRBV19 to TRBJ2-5; D is possibly TRBD2 (6 bases). Trimming stripped 2 bases from V and 4 bases from J, with 11 bases between. CDR1 and CDR2 (germline): LNHDA, SQIVND (reference sequence). CDR3 length: 14 residues. The DNA for the CDR3 is TGTGCCAGTAGTATAAACGGGGGAGCAGAGACCCAGTACTTC. The encoded protein is CASSINGGAETQYF.

This clonotype was recorded many times. The gene calls are TRBV5-1 and TRBJ1-1; tentatively, D is TRBD1 (5 bases). CDR3 length: 15 amino acids. The V end lost 6 bases, the J end lost 0 bases, and 15 bases lay between the germline ends. Germline V gene data show CDR1 as SGHRS and CDR2 as YFSETQ. The CDR3 nucleotides are TGCGCCAGCACCACCGCCGCAGGGATGAACACTGAAGCTTTCTTT. Its protein is CASTTAAGMNTEAFF.

The gene calls are TRBV20-1 and TRBJ2-1; tentative D call: TRBD2 (5 bases). Deletions cut 1 base from V and 2 bases from J, with 12 bases between. Germline CDR1 is DFQATT and CDR2 is SNEGSKA (reference sequence). This CDR3 region has 15 residues. The CDR3 DNA is TGCAGTGCTAGAGGCGTTGCGGGCACCTACAATGAGCAGTTCTTC. Its translation is CSARGVAGTYNEQFF.

This clonotype was observed many times. V and J are TRBV21-1 and TRBJ1-2; the table assigns TRBD1, which was not confirmed against the DNA. TRBV21-1 is a listed pseudogene. The CDR3 contains 14 residues. The CDR3 protein is CASSQLPQTLGYTF. CDR3 DNA: TGTGCCAGCAGCCAACTCCCCCAGACTCTGGGCTACACCTTC.

This clonotype was detected only a few times. V is TRBV5-1 and J is TRBJ2-3, with D possibly being TRBD2 (5 bases). V was cut by 2 bases and J by 3 bases, with 10 bases left in between. Per the germline V gene, CDR1 is SGHRS and CDR2 is YFSETQ. The CDR3 covers 14 residues. The CDR3 protein is CASSFGSGTDTQYF. In DNA form, the CDR3 reads TGCGCCAGCAGCTTTGGGAGCGGAACAGATACGCAGTATTTT.

This clonotype came up many times. The chain combines TRBV10-1 with TRBJ2-7; 8 nucleotides match TRBD1. Losses at the gene ends were 6 bases for V and 1 base for J; bases not matched to a gene: 8. Germline lookup yields CDR1 WNHNN and CDR2 SYGVQD (reference sequence). This CDR3 comprises 15 residues. The CDR3, as DNA: TGCGCCAGCAGCTCCGACAGGGGATCGTCCTACGAGCAGTACTTC. It is translated as CASSSDRGSSYEQYF.

The chain joins TRBV4-3 to TRBJ2-6; D gene uncertain. CDR1 is LGHNA and CDR2 is YSLEER in the germline V gene. This CDR3 is built from 16 residues. Trimming left V 2 bases short and J 0 bases short, with 8 bases between. CDR3 amino acids: CASSQPPASGANVLTF. DNA for the CDR3: TGCGCCAGCAGCCAACCCCCAGCCTCTGGGGCCAACGTCCTGACTTTC.

This clonotype has more than one count but fewer than ten. J is TRBJ2-3 and V is TRBV12-3 or TRBV12-4; TRBD1 is a possible D gene (5 bases). The CDR3 extends over 16 amino acids. V lost 7 bases and J lost 0, with 17 bases in between. The CDR3 spells CASNRQILTSTDTQYF. DNA for the CDR3: TGTGCCAGCAACCGACAGATTCTCACTAGCACAGATACGCAGTATTTT.

This clonotype appeared a few times. The gene calls are TRBV29-1 and TRBJ1-4; TRBD1 agrees at 7 bases. The CDR3 spans 13 residues. Losses at the gene ends were 4 bases for V and 6 bases for J; bases not matched to a gene: 5. Germline values: CDR1 SQVTM, CDR2 ANQGSEA. CDR3: CSVGRDSYEKLFF. The CDR3 bases are TGCAGCGTTGGCCGGGACAGTTATGAAAAACTGTTTTTT.

This clonotype was detected a few times. The gene calls are TRBV20-1 and TRBJ2-3; 10 bases map to TRBD2. The germline V gene encodes CDR1 DFQATT and CDR2 SNEGSKA (reference sequence). The CDR3 runs 17 residues. V was clipped by 4 bases and J by 0 bases; unmatched bases: 10. As DNA, the CDR3 is TGCAGTGCTACTAGCGGGGGTGACTTGGGTAGCACAGATACGCAGTATTTT. This codes for CSATSGGDLGSTDTQYF.

This clonotype was recorded many times. The V and J genes are TRBV5-1 and TRBJ2-3, with TRBD2 identical over 8 bases. Looked up from germline, CDR1 is SGHRS and CDR2 is YFSETQ. The CDR3 sequence is 16 residues long. V gave up 3 bases and J gave up 14 bases; unmatched junction bases: 20. CDR3 loop: CASSWDILAGTRKRYF. For the CDR3, the DNA is TGCGCCAGCAGCTGGGATATTTTAGCGGGAACCCGCAAAAGGTATTTT.

V is TRBV27 and J is TRBJ2-1; D not certain. Germline V lookup: CDR1 MNHEY, CDR2 SMNVEV (reference sequence). The germline V and J ends were trimmed by 3 bases and 7 bases, with 4 bases remaining between them. The CDR3 loop spans 11 amino acids. CDR3 coding DNA: TGTGCCAGCAGTTTTGTTAATGAGCAGTTCTTC. This encodes CASSFVNEQFF.

In its sample, this clonotype was seen many times. The chain joins TRBV10-3 to TRBJ2-1; tentatively, D is TRBD1 or TRBD2 (5 bases each). The germline V gene encodes CDR1 ENHRY and CDR2 SYGVKD. The CDR3 has 15 amino acids. Trimming cost V 6 bases and J 5 bases, with 17 bases left between them. CDR3 nucleotides: TGTGCCATCAGGAAAAGCAGGGAGTTAGACAATGAGCAGTTCTTC. Translated, it gives CAIRKSRELDNEQFF.

The gene calls are TRBV7-9 and TRBJ1-1; no clear D gene. The CDR3 consists of 14 residues. Looked up from germline, CDR1 is SEHNR and CDR2 is FQNEAQ (reference sequence). V was trimmed by 5 bases and J by 1 base, leaving 11 bases between them. Here the CDR3 reads CASSAGFGNTEAFF. In DNA, the CDR3 is TGTGCCAGCAGCGCGGGGTTTGGGAACACTGAAGCTTTCTTT. The whole variable domain, filled in from reference TRBV7-9 and TRBJ1-1, reads DTGVSQNPRHKITKRGQNVTFRCDPISEHNRLYWYRQTLGQGPEFLTYFQNEAQLEKSRLLSDRFSAERPKGSFSTLEIQRTEQGDSAMYLCASSAGFGNTEAFFGQGTRLTVV.

Ten or more counts support this clonotype. The chain is built from TRBV18 and TRBJ2-6; D unclear. Trimming took 3 bases from V and 2 from J, leaving 14 bases between them. CDR3 length: 17 amino acids. From germline, CDR1 is KGHSH and CDR2 LQKENI. The CDR3 is CASSPHSTFAGANVLTF. For the CDR3, the DNA is TGTGCCAGCTCACCCCATAGCACCTTCGCTGGGGCCAACGTCCTGACTTTC.

By its share, this clonotype is large. The rearrangement joins TRBV28 to TRBJ2-7; D is undetermined. Germline CDR1 MDHEN, CDR2 SYDVKM. V lost 2 bases to trimming and J lost 3 bases, with 14 bases between them. This CDR3 has 15 amino acids. The CDR3 sequence is CASSLSPDPLYEQYF. The CDR3 DNA is TGTGCCAGCAGTTTAAGTCCGGATCCCCTCTACGAGCAGTACTTC.

The chain joins TRBV24-1 to TRBJ2-7; 11 bases match TRBD1. V lost 3 bases, J lost 2 bases, and 5 bases stayed unmatched. There are 16 residues in the CDR3. Germline V gives CDR1 KGHDR, CDR2 SFDVKD. The CDR3 protein is CATSDPGTGGPYEQYF. The CDR3 region has the DNA TGTGCCACCAGTGATCCAGGGACAGGGGGACCCTACGAGCAGTACTTC.

This clonotype has a count of ten or more. The rearrangement links TRBV4-2 to TRBJ2-5; 7 bases fit TRBD2. In germline, CDR1 is LGHNA, CDR2 YNFKEQ. V shed 8 bases, J shed 1 base, and the junction held 7 bases outside the gene matches. The CDR3 has 14 amino acids. CDR3 nucleotides: TGTGCCAGCGGCCGGGGCGGGGGCCAAGAGACCCAGTACTTC. Translated: CASGRGGGQETQYF.